This T cell receptor (beta chain) comes out of a study of molecular identifiers for immune sequencing clone quantification. Study context: Five aliquots were made in replicates from the RNA of around 18,000 or 91,000 naive CD8 cells, and four were sequenced.

Ten or more counts support this clonotype. CDR3 length: 14 amino acids. The V and J ends lost 6 bases and 0 bases respectively, with 13 bases between them. Germline CDR1 and CDR2: SGHKS and YYEKEE (reference sequence). Bulk TCR libraries used previously described methods and listed TCR primers. One entry per CDR3 protein results from TCRdb running MiXCR on the PCR reads. The table has 250,000 to 350,000 distinct CDR3 sequences, about a fifth seen once. The chain is built from TRBV5-5 and TRBJ2-7, with D hard to call. The sequence was collected from a human donor in good health. Some libraries in this study had Jurkat cell RNA spiked in. Specimen: naive CD8+ T cells from blood, with Jurkat cell RNA spiked in. Indicated subset: FACS-sorted CD8+CD4-CCR7+CD45RA+ naive T cells. The CDR3 region is CASTEGLSSYEQYF. Written as DNA, the CDR3 is TGTGCCAGCACCGAAGGGCTTAGCTCCTACGAGCAGTACTTC.